This T cell receptor (beta chain) was recorded in a study of tumor and adjacent non-tumor tissue in lung cancer. This CDR3 is built from 13 residues. The germline V gene encodes CDR1 DFQATT and CDR2 SNEGSKA (reference sequence). A modified ARM-PCR protocol with three rounds of nested PCR amplified TCRbeta. From the multiplex PCR reads, TCRdb called clonotypes with MiXCR, one entry per CDR3 protein. The sample contains 81,000 or so distinct CDR3 sequences, more than 80% of which appear only once. As concerns this clonotype: Its antigen is currently unknown. No conserved phenylalanine or tryptophan ends this CDR3, so it is likely a read error.

This sample's RNA came from whole unsorted tissue. More than 3 cm separated this lung sample from the edge of the tumor. The study, taken as a whole, reports: In normal lung, the top 100 clones were significantly more dominant than in tumor.

The clonotype was recovered from a man aged 55 to 70 with non-small cell lung cancer. Sequencing was performed on distant non-tumor lung tissue. The V call is TRBV20-1, the J call TRBJ1-2, with 7 bases identical to TRBD1. The CDR3, as DNA: TGCAGTGCTAGAGATCAGGGGGGATATGACTACACCTTA. It is translated as CSARDQGGYDYTL.